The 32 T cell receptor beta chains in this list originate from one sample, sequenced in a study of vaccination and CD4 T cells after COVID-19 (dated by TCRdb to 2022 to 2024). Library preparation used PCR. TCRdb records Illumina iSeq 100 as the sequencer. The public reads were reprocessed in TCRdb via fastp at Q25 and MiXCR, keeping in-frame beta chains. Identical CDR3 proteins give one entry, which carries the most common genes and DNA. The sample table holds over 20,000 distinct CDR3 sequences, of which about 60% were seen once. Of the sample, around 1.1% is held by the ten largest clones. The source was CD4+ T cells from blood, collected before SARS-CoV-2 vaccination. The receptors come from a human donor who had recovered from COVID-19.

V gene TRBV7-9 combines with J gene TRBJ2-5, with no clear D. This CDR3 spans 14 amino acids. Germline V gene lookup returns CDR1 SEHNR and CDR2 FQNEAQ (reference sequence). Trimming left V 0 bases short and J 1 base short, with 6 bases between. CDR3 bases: TGTGCCAGCAGCTTAGCAGGGTCCCAAGAGACCCAGTACTTC. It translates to CASSLAGSQETQYF.

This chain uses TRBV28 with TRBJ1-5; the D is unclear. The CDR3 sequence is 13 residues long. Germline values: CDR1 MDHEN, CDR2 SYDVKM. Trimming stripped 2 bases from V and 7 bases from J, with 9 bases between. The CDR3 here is CASSLRPGQPQHF. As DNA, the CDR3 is TGTGCCAGCAGTTTACGGCCCGGGCAGCCCCAGCATTTT. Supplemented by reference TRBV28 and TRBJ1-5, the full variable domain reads DVKVTQSSRYLVKRTGEKVFLECVQDMDHENMFWYRQDPGLGLRLIYFSYDVKMKEKGDIPEGYSVSREKKERFSLILESASTNQTSMYLCASSLRPGQPQHFGDGTRLSIL.

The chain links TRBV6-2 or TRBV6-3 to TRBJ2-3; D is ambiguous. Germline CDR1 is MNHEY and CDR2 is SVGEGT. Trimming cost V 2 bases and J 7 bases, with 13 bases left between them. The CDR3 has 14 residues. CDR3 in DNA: TGTGCCAGCAGTTACCGTATAGGATTGAATACGCAGTATTTT. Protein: CASSYRIGLNTQYF.

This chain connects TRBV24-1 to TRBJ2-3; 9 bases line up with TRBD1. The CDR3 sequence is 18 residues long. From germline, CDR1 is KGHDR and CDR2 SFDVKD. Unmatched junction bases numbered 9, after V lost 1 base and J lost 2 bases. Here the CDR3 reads CATSDFGVDRGYTDTQYF. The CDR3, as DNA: TGTGCCACCAGTGATTTCGGAGTGGACAGGGGATACACAGATACGCAGTATTTT.

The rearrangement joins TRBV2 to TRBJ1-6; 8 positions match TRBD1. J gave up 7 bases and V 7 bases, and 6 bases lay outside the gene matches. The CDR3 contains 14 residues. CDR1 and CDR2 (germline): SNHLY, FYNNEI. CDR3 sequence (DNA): TGTGCCAGCACCAGAGGACAGGGAAATTCACCCCTCCACTTT. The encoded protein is CASTRGQGNSPLHF.

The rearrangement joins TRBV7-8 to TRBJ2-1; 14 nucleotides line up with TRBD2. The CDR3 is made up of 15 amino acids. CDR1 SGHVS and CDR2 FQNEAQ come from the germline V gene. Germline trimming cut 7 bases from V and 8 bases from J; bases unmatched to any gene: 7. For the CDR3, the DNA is TGTGCCAGCATTCCGACTAGCGGGAGGGTTTATGAGCAGTTCTTC. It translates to CASIPTSGRVYEQFF. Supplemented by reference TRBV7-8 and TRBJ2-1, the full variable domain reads GAGVSQSPRYKVAKRGQDVALRCDPISGHVSLFWYQQALGQGPEFLTYFQNEAQLDKSGLPSDRFFAERPEGSVSTLKIQRTQQEDSAVYLCASIPTSGRVYEQFFGPGTRLTVL.

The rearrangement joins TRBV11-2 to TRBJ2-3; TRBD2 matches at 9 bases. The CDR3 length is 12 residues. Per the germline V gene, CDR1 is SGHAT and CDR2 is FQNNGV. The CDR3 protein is CASGRLTDTQYF. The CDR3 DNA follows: TGTGCAAGCGGGAGGTTAACAGATACGCAGTATTTT.

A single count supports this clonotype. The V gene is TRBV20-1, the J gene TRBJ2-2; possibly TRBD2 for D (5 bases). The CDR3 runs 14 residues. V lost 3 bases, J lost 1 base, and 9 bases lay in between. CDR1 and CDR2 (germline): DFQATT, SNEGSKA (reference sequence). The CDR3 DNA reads TGCAGTGCTAGTTGGGAGCGGAACACCGGGGAGCTGTTTTTT. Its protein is CSASWERNTGELFF.

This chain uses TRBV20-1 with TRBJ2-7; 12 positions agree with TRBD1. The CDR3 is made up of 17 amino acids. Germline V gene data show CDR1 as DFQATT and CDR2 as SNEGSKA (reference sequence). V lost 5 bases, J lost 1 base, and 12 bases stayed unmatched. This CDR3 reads CSALHTRGQGASYEQYF. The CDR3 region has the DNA TGCAGTGCTCTACACACCCGGGGACAGGGGGCGTCCTACGAGCAGTACTTC.

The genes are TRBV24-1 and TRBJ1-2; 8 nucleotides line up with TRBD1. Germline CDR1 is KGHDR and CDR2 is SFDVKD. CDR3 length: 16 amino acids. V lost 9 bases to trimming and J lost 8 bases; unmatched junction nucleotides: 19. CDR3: CATGGSVGTGRFGYTF. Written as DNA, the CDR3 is TGTGCCACCGGGGGCAGCGTGGGGACAGGTCGTTTCGGCTACACCTTC.

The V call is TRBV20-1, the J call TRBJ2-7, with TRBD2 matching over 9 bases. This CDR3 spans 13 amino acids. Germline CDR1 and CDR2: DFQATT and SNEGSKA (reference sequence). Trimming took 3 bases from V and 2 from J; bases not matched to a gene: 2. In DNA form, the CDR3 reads TGCAGTGCTAGTCCTAGCGGGGCCTACGAGCAGTACTTC. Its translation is CSASPSGAYEQYF.

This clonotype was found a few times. CDR3 loop: CASSDGASSGANVLTF. The CDR3 DNA follows: TGTGCCAGCAGTGACGGCGCGAGCTCTGGGGCCAACGTCCTGACTTTC. This sequence joins TRBV6-4 and TRBJ2-6, with D unresolved. Germline V gives CDR1 MRHNA, CDR2 SNTAGT. This CDR3 has 16 amino acids. The V gene lost 2 bases and the J gene lost 0 bases, with 8 bases spanning the gap.

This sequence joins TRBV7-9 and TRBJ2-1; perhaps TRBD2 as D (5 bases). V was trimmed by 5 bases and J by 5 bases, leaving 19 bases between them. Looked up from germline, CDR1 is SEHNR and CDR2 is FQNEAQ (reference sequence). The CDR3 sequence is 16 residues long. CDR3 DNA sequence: TGTGCCAGCAGCCCCCACCCGCGGGCGGCGGACAATGAGCAGTTCTTC. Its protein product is CASSPHPRAADNEQFF.

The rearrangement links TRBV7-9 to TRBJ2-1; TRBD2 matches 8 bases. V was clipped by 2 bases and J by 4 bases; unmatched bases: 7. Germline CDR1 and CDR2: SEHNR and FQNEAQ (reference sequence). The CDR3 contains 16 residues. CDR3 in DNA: TGTGCCAGCAGCTTATCCCCAAGCGGGGGTTACAATGAGCAGTTCTTC. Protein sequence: CASSLSPSGGYNEQFF.

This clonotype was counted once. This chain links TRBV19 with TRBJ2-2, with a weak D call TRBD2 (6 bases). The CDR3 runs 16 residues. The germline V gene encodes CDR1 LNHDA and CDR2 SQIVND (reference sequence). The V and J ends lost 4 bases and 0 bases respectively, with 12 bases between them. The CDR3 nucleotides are TGTGCCAGTAGTAGGAGGGGTACCCCGAACACCGGGGAGCTGTTTTTT. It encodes CASSRRGTPNTGELFF. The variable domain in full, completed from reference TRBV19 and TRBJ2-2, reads DGGITQSPKYLFRKEGQNVTLSCEQNLNHDAMYWYRQDPGQGLRLIYYSQIVNDFQKGDIAEGYSVSREKKESFPLTVTSAQKNPTAFYLCASSRRGTPNTGELFFGEGSRLTVL.

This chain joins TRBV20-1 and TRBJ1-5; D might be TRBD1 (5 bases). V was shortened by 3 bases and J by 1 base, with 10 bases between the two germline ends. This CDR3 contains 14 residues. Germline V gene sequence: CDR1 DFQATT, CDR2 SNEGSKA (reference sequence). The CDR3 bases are TGCAGTGCTAGCCGGGGGTTCAGCAATCAGCCCCAGCATTTT. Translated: CSASRGFSNQPQHF.

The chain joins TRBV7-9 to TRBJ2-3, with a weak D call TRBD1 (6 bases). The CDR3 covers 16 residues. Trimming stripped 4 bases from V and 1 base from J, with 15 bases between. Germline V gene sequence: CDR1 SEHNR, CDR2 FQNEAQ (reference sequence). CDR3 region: CASSSRSGVGTDTQYF. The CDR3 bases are TGTGCCAGCAGCTCCCGGTCAGGGGTGGGCACAGATACGCAGTATTTT.

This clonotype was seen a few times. The CDR3 here is CASSRTSGRSTDTQYF. The CDR3 DNA reads TGTGCCAGCAGCCGGACTAGCGGGAGGAGCACAGATACGCAGTATTTT. The chain carries TRBV2 and TRBJ2-3, with TRBD2 matching 14 bases. The CDR3 is 16 residues long. The germline gives CDR1 SNHLY, CDR2 FYNNEI. The trim removed 6 bases at V and 0 bases at J, leaving 2 bases unmatched.

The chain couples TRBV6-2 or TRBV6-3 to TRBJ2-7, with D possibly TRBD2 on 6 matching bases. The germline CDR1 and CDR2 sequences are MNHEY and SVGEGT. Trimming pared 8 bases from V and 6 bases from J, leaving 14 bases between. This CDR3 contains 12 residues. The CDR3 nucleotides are TGTGCCAGCGTTCGCGCCGGGGGCGAGCAGTACTTC. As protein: CASVRAGGEQYF.

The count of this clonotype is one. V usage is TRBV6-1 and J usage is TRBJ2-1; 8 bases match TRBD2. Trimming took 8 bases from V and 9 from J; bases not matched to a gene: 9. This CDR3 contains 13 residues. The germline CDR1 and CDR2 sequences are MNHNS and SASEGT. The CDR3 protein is CASGGTRASEQFF. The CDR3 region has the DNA TGTGCCAGCGGTGGGACTAGAGCGAGTGAGCAGTTCTTC.

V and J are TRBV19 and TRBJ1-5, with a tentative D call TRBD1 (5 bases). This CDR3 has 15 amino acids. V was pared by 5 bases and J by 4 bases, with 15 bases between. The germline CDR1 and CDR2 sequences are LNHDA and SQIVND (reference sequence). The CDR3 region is CASSFRQNYNQPQHF. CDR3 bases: TGTGCCAGTAGTTTTCGACAGAACTATAATCAGCCCCAGCATTTT.

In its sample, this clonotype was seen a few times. The CDR3 here is CASSIQSGLAGEYEQYF. DNA of the CDR3: TGTGCCAGCAGCATACAGTCGGGACTAGCGGGGGAGTACGAGCAGTACTTC. This chain connects TRBV6-2 or TRBV6-3 to TRBJ2-7, with 14 bases matching TRBD2. The CDR3 covers 17 residues. The V and J ends lost 6 bases and 4 bases, in that order; junction bases with no gene match: 11. Germline V gene data show CDR1 as MNHEY and CDR2 as SVGEGT.

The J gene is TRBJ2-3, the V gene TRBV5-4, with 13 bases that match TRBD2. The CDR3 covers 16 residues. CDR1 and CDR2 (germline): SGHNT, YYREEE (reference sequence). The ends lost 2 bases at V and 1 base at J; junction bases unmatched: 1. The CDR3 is CASSLGLAGGTDTQYF. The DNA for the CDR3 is TGTGCCAGCAGCTTAGGACTAGCGGGGGGCACAGATACGCAGTATTTT.

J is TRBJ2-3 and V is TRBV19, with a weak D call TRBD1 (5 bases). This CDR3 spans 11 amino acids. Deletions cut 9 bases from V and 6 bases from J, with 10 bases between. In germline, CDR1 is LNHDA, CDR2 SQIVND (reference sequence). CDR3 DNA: TGTGCCAGCGGCCCAGGGGATACGCAGTATTTT. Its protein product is CASGPGDTQYF.

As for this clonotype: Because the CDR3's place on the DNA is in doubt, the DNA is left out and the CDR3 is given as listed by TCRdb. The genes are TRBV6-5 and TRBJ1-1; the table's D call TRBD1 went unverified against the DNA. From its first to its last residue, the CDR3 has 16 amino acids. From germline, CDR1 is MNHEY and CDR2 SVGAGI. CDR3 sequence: CASSSSRGAWNTEAFF.

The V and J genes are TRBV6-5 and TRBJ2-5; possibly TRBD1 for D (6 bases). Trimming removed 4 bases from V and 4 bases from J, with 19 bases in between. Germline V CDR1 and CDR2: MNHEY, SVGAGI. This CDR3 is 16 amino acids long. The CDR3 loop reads CASSLLGDRGGETQYF. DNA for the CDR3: TGTGCCAGCAGTTTACTCGGAGACAGAGGGGGAGAGACCCAGTACTTC.

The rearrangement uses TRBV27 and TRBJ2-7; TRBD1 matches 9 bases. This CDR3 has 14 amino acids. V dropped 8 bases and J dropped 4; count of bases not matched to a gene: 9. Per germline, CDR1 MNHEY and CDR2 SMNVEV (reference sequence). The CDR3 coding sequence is TGTGCCAGCTCTCCGGACAGGGGAGGGTACGAGCAGTACTTC. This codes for CASSPDRGGYEQYF.

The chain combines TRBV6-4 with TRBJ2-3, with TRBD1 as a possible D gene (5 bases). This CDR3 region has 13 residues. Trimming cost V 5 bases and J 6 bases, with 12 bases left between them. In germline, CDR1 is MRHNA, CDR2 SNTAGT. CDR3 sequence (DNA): TGTGCCAGCAGTAGCTACCAGGGCGATACGCAGTATTTT. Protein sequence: CASSSYQGDTQYF.

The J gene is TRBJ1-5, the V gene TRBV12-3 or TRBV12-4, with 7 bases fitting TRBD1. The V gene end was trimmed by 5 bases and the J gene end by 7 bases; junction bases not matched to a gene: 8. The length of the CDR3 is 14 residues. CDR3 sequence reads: CASSQTGRSQPQHF. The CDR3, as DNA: TGTGCCAGCAGTCAGACAGGGCGCAGCCAGCCCCAGCATTTT.

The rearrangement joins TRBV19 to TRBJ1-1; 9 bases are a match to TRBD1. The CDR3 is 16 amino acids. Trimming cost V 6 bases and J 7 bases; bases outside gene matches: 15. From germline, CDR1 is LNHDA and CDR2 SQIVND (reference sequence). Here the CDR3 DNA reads TGTGCCAGTAGGGGACAGGGAGTACGTTTCGACGTTGAAGCTTTCTTT. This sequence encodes CASRGQGVRFDVEAFF.

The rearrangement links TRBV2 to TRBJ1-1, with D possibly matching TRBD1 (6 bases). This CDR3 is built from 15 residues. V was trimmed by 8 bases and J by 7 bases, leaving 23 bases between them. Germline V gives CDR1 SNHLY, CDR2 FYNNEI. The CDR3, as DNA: TGTGCCAGCGGCCTAGACCAGGGGATTTCATATGAAGCTTTCTTT. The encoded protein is CASGLDQGISYEAFF.

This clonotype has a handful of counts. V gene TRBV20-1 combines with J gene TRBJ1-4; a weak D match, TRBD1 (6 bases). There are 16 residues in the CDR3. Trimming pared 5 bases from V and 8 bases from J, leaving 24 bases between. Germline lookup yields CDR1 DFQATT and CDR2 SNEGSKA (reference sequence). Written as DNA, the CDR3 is TGCAGTGCTTACTCCTTTGAACAGGGCCCGCGAGAAAAACTGTTTTTT. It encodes CSAYSFEQGPREKLFF.